This is a list of T cell receptor beta chains from one sample in a study of blood T cell repertoires in COVID-19. Profiling relied on immunoSEQ multiplex PCR, and the TCRdb table lists in-frame clones only, not all of them. Of a few hundred thousand clones in the sample, approximately 90% were seen once. Sample: peripheral blood. These receptors were collected from a woman in her twenties or thirties with active or convalescent COVID-19. Both conserved end residues are part of each CDR3. The order of the fields is CDR3 length, J gene, V gene, D gene, clone size, CDR3 DNA, CDR3 protein. D genes are given only for firm matches. Part of the rows lack a size; the others show once, few, many or a class for expanded clones.

>16|TRBJ2-1|TRBV11-2|TRBD1|NA
TGTGCCAGCAGCCTTATGGGACAGGGATACTACAATGAGCAGTTCTTC
CASSLMGQGYYNEQFF
>11|TRBJ2-7|TRBV12-3/TRBV12-4|NA|once
TGTGCCAGCAGTCCCCACTACGAGCAGTACTTC
CASSPHYEQYF
>16|TRBJ2-3|TRBV28|NA|once
TGTGCCAGCAGTCCGATCCGGGACATGCCCGCAGATACGCAGTATTTT
CASSPIRDMPADTQYF
>12|TRBJ2-7|TRBV29-1|NA|NA
TGCAGCGTAGTGACAGGTTCCTACGAGCAGTACTTC
CSVVTGSYEQYF
>14|TRBJ1-2|TRBV6-5|NA|NA
TGTGCCAGCAGTCCTTTCCAGTCTAACTATGGCTACACCTTC
CASSPFQSNYGYTF
>14|TRBJ2-3|TRBV5-4|TRBD1|NA
TGTGCCAGCTGGGACAGTTCTAGCACAGATACGCAGTATTTT
CASWDSSSTDTQYF
>11|TRBJ2-3|TRBV2|NA|NA
TGTGCCAGCAGCTCCGGGAAAAAGGAGTATTTT
CASSSGKKEYF
>13|TRBJ2-5|TRBV3-1/TRBV3-2|NA|NA
TGTGCCAGCAGCCAAGGCGGCCAAGAGACCCAGTACTTC
CASSQGGQETQYF
>15|TRBJ1-6|TRBV4-3|NA|NA
TGCGCCAGCAGCCAAGTGGGCAGGGGTGACAGCCCCCTCCACTTT
CASSQVGRGDSPLHF
>16|TRBJ1-1|TRBV7-2|TRBD1|NA
TGTGCCAGCAGCGTAGGCCGAGGGGGCAGTAACACTGAAGCTTTCTTT
CASSVGRGGSNTEAFF